What follows are 3 T cell receptor beta chains derived from one specimen sequenced in a study of blood T cell repertoires in COVID-19. Sequencing was performed with immunoSEQ multiplex PCR; in TCRdb, only in-frame clones are kept and a portion is missing. This table holds some 370,000 clones, about four fifths found once. The sample consisted of PBMCs or T cells enriched from blood (not recorded which). These receptors all stem from a woman aged 50 to 60 who had recovered from COVID-19.

The V call is TRBV4-2, the J call TRBJ1-3, with 8 bases that match TRBD1. Germline loops: CDR1 LGHNA, CDR2 YNFKEQ. Trimming at V came to 4 bases and at J to 4 bases, leaving 3 bases not matched to a gene. This CDR3 spans 14 amino acids. Written as DNA, the CDR3 is TGTGCCAGCAGCCTCGGGACAGGAGGAAACACCATATATTTT. Its translation is CASSLGTGGNTIYF.

The chain has TRBV13 and TRBJ1-1; D gene ambiguous. The V gene's germline CDR1 is PRHDT and CDR2 FYEKMQ (reference sequence). Trimming left V 5 bases short and J 2 bases short, with 15 bases between. The CDR3 runs 15 residues. The CDR3 nucleotides read TGTGCCAGCAGCCCCCGGGAGGGTAGTAACACTGAAGCTTTCTTT. Translation: CASSPREGSNTEAFF.

The chain combines TRBV27 with TRBJ2-7, with 9 bases fitting TRBD2. Germline V gene sequence: CDR1 MNHEY, CDR2 SMNVEV (reference sequence). The CDR3 contains 15 residues. Trimming took 3 bases from V and 1 from J; bases not matched to a gene: 4. The CDR3 DNA sequence: TGTGCCAGCAGTTTCGGGCTAGCGGGATCCTACGAGCAGTACTTC. It specifies CASSFGLAGSYEQYF.